A selection of T cell receptor beta chains follows, all from one sample in a study of cytomegalovirus exposure and HLA in healthy donors. Sequenced by immunoSEQ multiplex PCR; TCRdb stores in-frame clones only, minus some. Of 90,000 to 120,000 clones in the sample, about 85% were seen once. Sequencing used PBMCs. These TCRs come from a man aged 25 to 40 in good health and CMV-seronegative. Each CDR3 is given with its conserved first and last residue. A D gene is named only where the DNA matches it firmly. Not all rows give a size; the values are once, few, many and, for expanded clones, a class.

clone size: -
D gene: -
V gene: TRBV4-1
J gene: TRBJ2-4
CDR3 DNA: TGCGCCAGCAGCCCCATCGGGAGAAAGAACATTCAGTACTTC
CDR3 protein: CASSPIGRKNIQYF

clone size: -
D gene: TRBD1
V gene: TRBV6-5
J gene: TRBJ2-7
CDR3 DNA: TGTGCCAGCAGATATCCGACAGGGACCTTCTACGAGCAGTACTTC
CDR3 protein: CASRYPTGTFYEQYF

clone size: -
D gene: TRBD1
V gene: TRBV12-5
J gene: TRBJ2-2
CDR3 DNA: TGTGCTAGTGGTTTCGGGCAGGGGGCGACCGGGGAGCTGTTTTTT
CDR3 protein: CASGFGQGATGELFF

clone size: -
D gene: -
V gene: TRBV7-2
J gene: TRBJ2-4
CDR3 DNA: TGTGCCAGCAGCTTGCAAGGCGGGGGCCTAGCCAAAAACATTCAGTACTTC
CDR3 protein: CASSLQGGGLAKNIQYF

clone size: -
D gene: TRBD2
V gene: TRBV30
J gene: TRBJ2-5
CDR3 DNA: TGTGCCTGGAGTCGGGGGGGAGAGACCCAGTACTTC
CDR3 protein: CAWSRGGETQYF

clone size: few
D gene: -
V gene: TRBV7-3
J gene: TRBJ2-2
CDR3 DNA: TGTGCCAGCGCCAAGGGACAGAACACCGGGGAGCTGTTTTTT
CDR3 protein: CASAKGQNTGELFF

clone size: -
D gene: TRBD2
V gene: TRBV7-2
J gene: TRBJ2-5
CDR3 DNA: TGTGCCAGCAGCTTAGAGCTAGCGGGATATACAGAGACCCAGTACTTC
CDR3 protein: CASSLELAGYTETQYF

clone size: -
D gene: TRBD1
V gene: TRBV11-1
J gene: TRBJ1-3
CDR3 DNA: TGTGCCAGCAGCCCGCGGGACAGGGCTGGAAACACCATATATTTT
CDR3 protein: CASSPRDRAGNTIYF

clone size: -
D gene: TRBD1
V gene: TRBV4-2
J gene: TRBJ2-7
CDR3 DNA: TGTGCCAGCAGCCATCGCGGACAGGGGGCATCCTACGAGCAGTACTTC
CDR3 protein: CASSHRGQGASYEQYF

clone size: -
D gene: -
V gene: TRBV7-9
J gene: TRBJ2-2
CDR3 DNA: TGTGCCAGCAGCTTATCCCTTTCTCCCGGGGAGCTGTTTTTT
CDR3 protein: CASSLSLSPGELFF

clone size: -
D gene: -
V gene: TRBV2
J gene: TRBJ1-6
CDR3 DNA: TGTGCCAGCAGTGAATTAGTGGGAGGGGATTCACCCCTCCACTTT
CDR3 protein: CASSELVGGDSPLHF

clone size: -
D gene: TRBD2
V gene: TRBV7-9
J gene: TRBJ2-3
CDR3 DNA: TGTGCCACGACCGGGGGGGGCCTCCTAGATACGCAGTATTTT
CDR3 protein: CATTGGGLLDTQYF

clone size: -
D gene: TRBD1
V gene: TRBV7-7
J gene: TRBJ2-7
CDR3 DNA: TGTGCTAGCAGCCCGACAGGGGTGGGGATCGTCGGCGAGCAGTACTTC
CDR3 protein: CASSPTGVGIVGEQYF

clone size: -
D gene: TRBD2
V gene: TRBV29-1
J gene: TRBJ2-1
CDR3 DNA: TGCAGCCTTTGGGGTAGCGGGAACAATGAGCAGTTCTTC
CDR3 protein: CSLWGSGNNEQFF

clone size: few
D gene: -
V gene: TRBV6-1
J gene: TRBJ2-3
CDR3 DNA: TGTGCCAGCAGTGAAGTTCGGGATACGCAGTATTTT
CDR3 protein: CASSEVRDTQYF

clone size: -
D gene: -
V gene: TRBV30
J gene: TRBJ2-1
CDR3 DNA: TGTGCCTGGGACCAAACGGGTGAGCAGTTCTTC
CDR3 protein: CAWDQTGEQFF

clone size: -
D gene: -
V gene: TRBV9
J gene: TRBJ2-2
CDR3 DNA: TGTGCCAGCAGCGGGAAACAGGGTCGAGCGGAGCTGTTTTTT
CDR3 protein: CASSGKQGRAELFF

clone size: -
D gene: TRBD1
V gene: TRBV6-5
J gene: TRBJ1-1
CDR3 DNA: TGTGCCAGCAGTTCACAGGGGGAGGCTGAAGCTTTCTTT
CDR3 protein: CASSSQGEAEAFF

clone size: -
D gene: TRBD1
V gene: TRBV2
J gene: TRBJ1-4
CDR3 DNA: TGTGCCAGCATTTTCGACAGGGGTTCTGAAAAACTGTTTTTT
CDR3 protein: CASIFDRGSEKLFF

clone size: -
D gene: TRBD2
V gene: TRBV4-2
J gene: TRBJ2-1
CDR3 DNA: TGTGCCAGCAGCCAGTCGGGGGCGGGAGGGTCCTACAATGAGCAGTTCTTC
CDR3 protein: CASSQSGAGGSYNEQFF

clone size: -
D gene: TRBD2
V gene: TRBV4-1
J gene: TRBJ2-1
CDR3 DNA: TGCGCCAGCAGCCGGATCGGACTAGCGGGAGTAGGGTCCTACAATGAGCAGTTCTTC
CDR3 protein: CASSRIGLAGVGSYNEQFF

clone size: -
D gene: TRBD2
V gene: TRBV5-1
J gene: TRBJ2-3
CDR3 DNA: TGCGCCAGCAGCTTGCAAGCGGGGTACAGCACAGATACGCAGTATTTT
CDR3 protein: CASSLQAGYSTDTQYF

clone size: -
D gene: TRBD1
V gene: TRBV30
J gene: TRBJ2-3
CDR3 DNA: TGTGCCTGGAGTGCTGGGACAGCGCTAAGCACAGATACGCAGTATTTT
CDR3 protein: CAWSAGTALSTDTQYF

clone size: -
D gene: -
V gene: TRBV7-6
J gene: TRBJ1-1
CDR3 DNA: TGTGCCAGCAGCCCGGGGAGGGGGAACACTGAAGCTTTCTTT
CDR3 protein: CASSPGRGNTEAFF

clone size: -
D gene: -
V gene: TRBV7-9
J gene: TRBJ2-7
CDR3 DNA: TGTGCCAGCAGCTTCACCTACGAGCAGTACTTC
CDR3 protein: CASSFTYEQYF

clone size: -
D gene: -
V gene: TRBV30
J gene: TRBJ1-5
CDR3 DNA: TGTGCCTGGAGTGTGGGTAAGGACACCCGGGATCAGCCCCAGCATTTT
CDR3 protein: CAWSVGKDTRDQPQHF

clone size: -
D gene: TRBD1
V gene: TRBV5-1
J gene: TRBJ2-7
CDR3 DNA: TGCGCCAGCAGCCGTTCAGGGGGCGCCTCTATTTACGAGCAGTACTTC
CDR3 protein: CASSRSGGASIYEQYF

clone size: -
D gene: -
V gene: TRBV5-1
J gene: TRBJ2-7
CDR3 DNA: TGCGCCAGCAGCTTGCCGGACAGCGAGCAGTACTTC
CDR3 protein: CASSLPDSEQYF

clone size: -
D gene: TRBD1
V gene: TRBV5-4
J gene: TRBJ1-4
CDR3 DNA: TGTGCCAGCAGCTTGTTGGGACAGGGTGGAAAACTGTTTTTT
CDR3 protein: CASSLLGQGGKLFF

clone size: once
D gene: -
V gene: TRBV18
J gene: TRBJ2-3
CDR3 DNA: TGTGCCAGCTCACTCACGGGGACAGATACGCAGTATTTT
CDR3 protein: CASSLTGTDTQYF

clone size: -
D gene: -
V gene: TRBV11-2
J gene: TRBJ2-7
CDR3 DNA: TGTGCCAGCAGCTTAATGGCTAGCCTCTACGAGCAGTACTTC
CDR3 protein: CASSLMASLYEQYF

clone size: -
D gene: -
V gene: TRBV2
J gene: TRBJ2-5
CDR3 DNA: TGTGCCAGCAGTGAAGCGCAGTGGCAGGGCGGAGGGAAAGAGACCCAGTACTTC
CDR3 protein: CASSEAQWQGGGKETQYF

clone size: few
D gene: -
V gene: TRBV13
J gene: TRBJ2-2
CDR3 DNA: TGTGCCAGCAGCTTAGGACTTCCTAGCACCGGGGAGCTGTTTTTT
CDR3 protein: CASSLGLPSTGELFF

clone size: once
D gene: TRBD1
V gene: TRBV6-6
J gene: TRBJ2-2
CDR3 DNA: TGTGCCAGCAGGTCCCCGGGACAGGGGGCCACCGGGGAGCTGTTTTTT
CDR3 protein: CASRSPGQGATGELFF

clone size: -
D gene: -
V gene: TRBV30
J gene: TRBJ2-3
CDR3 DNA: TGTGCCTGGGCCGACAGCCAGCCGCAGTATTTT
CDR3 protein: CAWADSQPQYF

clone size: -
D gene: TRBD2
V gene: TRBV7-8
J gene: TRBJ2-5
CDR3 DNA: TGTGCCAGCAGCTTAGCGGGGGGGTTCCAAGAGACCCAGTACTTC
CDR3 protein: CASSLAGGFQETQYF

clone size: -
D gene: -
V gene: TRBV5-1
J gene: TRBJ1-5
CDR3 DNA: TGCGCCAGCAGCCCAACTATAGCGGGACAGCCCCAGCATTTT
CDR3 protein: CASSPTIAGQPQHF

clone size: many
D gene: TRBD2
V gene: TRBV4-2
J gene: TRBJ2-1
CDR3 DNA: TGTGCCAGCAGCCAAACTAGCGGGGGGGCCAATGAGCAGTTCTTC
CDR3 protein: CASSQTSGGANEQFF

clone size: -
D gene: -
V gene: TRBV5-3
J gene: TRBJ2-3
CDR3 DNA: TGTGCCAGAAGCAAAAGCGCGGGGAACACAGATACGCAGTATTTT
CDR3 protein: CARSKSAGNTDTQYF

clone size: -
D gene: -
V gene: TRBV7-9
J gene: TRBJ1-2
CDR3 DNA: TGTGCCAGCAGCTTACTAACGGGCTATGGCTACACCTTC
CDR3 protein: CASSLLTGYGYTF

clone size: -
D gene: -
V gene: TRBV7-9
J gene: TRBJ2-6
CDR3 DNA: TGTGCCAGCAGCCGCCCAGGGGGGAACTCTGGGGCCAACGTCCTGACTTTC
CDR3 protein: CASSRPGGNSGANVLTF